The clone carrying this TCR beta chain was seen more than once but under ten times. The Seattle patients, enrolled during active infection, were followed longitudinally. This sample was included in a study of blood T cell repertoires in COVID-19. Study summary: Acute and convalescent COVID-19 samples came from the United States, Italy and Spain.

Original processing methods: Amplification of reference gene primers provided the estimated nucleated cell counts. Clones were sequenced by immunoSEQ multiplex PCR, and TCRdb holds only the in-frame ones, with some missing. The DNA gave D and trimming, while V, J and clone size come from that table. The profile covers about 62,000 clones, with 85% to 90% appearing a single time and 15% to 20% taken by the ten largest. The CDR3 is 14 amino acids. The germline V gene encodes CDR1 SGDLS and CDR2 YYNGEE. V lost 3 bases and J lost 3, with 10 bases in between. This clonotype was obtained from a woman aged 55-70 years with COVID-19, enrolled during active disease. What was sequenced was peripheral blood. The chain carries TRBV9 and TRBJ1-5, with a tentative D call TRBD1 (5 bases). The CDR3 loop is CASSGGQPNQPQHF. In DNA form, the CDR3 reads TGTGCCAGCAGCGGGGGCCAACCCAATCAGCCCCAGCATTTT.